A single sample is the source of the 8 T cell receptor beta chains below, sequenced in a study of blood T cell repertoires in COVID-19 (dated by TCRdb to the early 2020s). Library construction relied on the immunoSEQ multiplex PCR assay. TCRdb mirrors the immuneACCESS table, restricted to in-frame sequences. Some clones are absent from its copies; in checked studies, under half trace to an unresolved V gene, and the reason for the others is unknown. The sample table lists about 210,000 clones, 80% of them with a count of one. Approximately 6.6% of the sample is taken by the ten largest. Sequenced material: peripheral blood. The receptors stem from a woman in her 70s with acute or convalescent COVID-19.

This chain connects TRBV3-1 (or the pseudogene TRBV3-2) to TRBJ2-5; TRBD2 matches 13 bases. J lost 6 bases, V lost 4 bases, and 8 bases had no gene match. The CDR3 consists of 16 residues. From germline, CDR1 is LGHDT and CDR2 YNNKEL (reference sequence). CDR3 sequence reads: CASSLPRLAGGQTQYF. CDR3 DNA sequence: TGTGCCAGCAGCCTACCAAGACTAGCGGGGGGCCAGACCCAGTACTTC.

The rearrangement links TRBV5-1 to TRBJ2-2; 9 positions match TRBD1. This CDR3 has 14 amino acids. V shed 2 bases, J shed 6 bases, and the junction held 2 bases outside the gene matches. Per the germline V gene, CDR1 is SGHRS and CDR2 is YFSETQ. The CDR3 sequence is CASSFRQGAGELFF. CDR3 in DNA: TGCGCCAGCAGCTTCAGACAGGGGGCCGGGGAGCTGTTTTTT.

This clone was found a few times. The rearrangement links TRBV7-9 to TRBJ2-3, with 7 bases matching TRBD2. The CDR3 sequence is 15 residues long. With 2 bases clipped from V and 4 bases from J, the junction kept 6 bases outside the gene matches. The germline V gene has CDR1 SEHNR and CDR2 FQNEAQ (reference sequence). Here the CDR3 DNA reads TGTGCCAGCAGCTTATCGCGGGGAGGGCCAGATACGCAGTATTTT. Its translation is CASSLSRGGPDTQYF.

This clone was recorded only once. The rearrangement joins TRBV7-3 to TRBJ2-1; 7 nucleotides line up with TRBD1. This CDR3 has 16 amino acids. J was trimmed by 4 bases and V by 5 bases; bases with no gene match: 11. Germline V gives CDR1 SGHTA, CDR2 FQGTGA. The CDR3 loop is CASSPYSGQPYNEQFF. The CDR3 DNA reads as TGTGCCAGCAGCCCGTACTCGGGACAGCCGTACAATGAGCAGTTCTTC.

This rearrangement joins TRBV5-1 to TRBJ1-3; 7 positions agree with TRBD1. V was pared by 4 bases and J by 0 bases, with 4 bases of the junction left unmatched. The CDR3 spans 15 residues. CDR1 is SGHRS, CDR2 YFSETQ, per germline. CDR3 DNA: TGCGCCAGCAGCCAAGGGACAGCCTCTGGAAACACCATATATTTT. Translation gives CASSQGTASGNTIYF.

The V gene is TRBV6-5, the J gene TRBJ2-5, with D hard to call. CDR1 MNHEY and CDR2 SVGAGI come from the germline V gene. The V end was cut by 6 bases, the J end by 7 bases, with 15 bases between. The CDR3 contains 13 residues. The CDR3 reads CASSPRVFATQYF. Here the CDR3 DNA reads TGTGCCAGCAGCCCACGGGTGTTTGCGACCCAGTACTTC.

This sequence joins TRBV2 and TRBJ2-5, with D possibly matching TRBD1 (5 bases). This CDR3 is 12 amino acids long. Trimming shortened V by 7 bases and J by 5 bases, and 11 bases separated the two germline ends. Germline CDR1 reads SNHLY; CDR2 reads FYNNEI. DNA for the CDR3: TGTGCCAGCATAGGGGTCGGGGAGACCCAGTACTTC. Translation gives CASIGVGETQYF.

The rearrangement joins TRBV7-8 to TRBJ1-3; the D gene is possibly TRBD1 (5 bases). Germline V gene data show CDR1 as SGHVS and CDR2 as FQNEAQ. This CDR3 region has 12 residues. Trimming stripped 5 bases from V and 8 bases from J, with 10 bases between. The CDR3 bases are TGTGCCAGCAGCCCCGCGGGGGACACCATATATTTT. Amino acid sequence: CASSPAGDTIYF.